The sequence of this TCR beta chain was determined in a study of blood T cell repertoires in COVID-19. For the study at large: Sample material is recorded as cDNA or gDNA derived from T cells, B-cell-depleted T cells, or PBMCs.

TCRdb keeps only in-frame clones here, not all; method: immunoSEQ multiplex PCR. The sample contains hundreds of thousands of clones, about 88% of which appear only once. V dropped 7 bases and J dropped 7 bases, with 10 bases sitting between them. Germline CDR1 MDHEN, CDR2 SYDVKM. The CDR3 runs 11 residues. The sequenced sample consisted of peripheral blood. The receptor was derived from a woman aged 40 to 55 who had recovered from COVID-19. This rearrangement joins TRBV28 to TRBJ1-2, with D unclear. CDR3 in DNA: TGTGCCAGCAAGTCGAAGCGTGGCTACACCTTC. Translation gives CASKSKRGYTF.